The clone carrying this TCR beta chain was recorded a few times. TCRdb processed the PCR reads anew with MiXCR; each CDR3 protein has one entry. The table records about 630,000 distinct CDR3 sequences, 25% of them present only once. The data stem from a study of molecular identifiers for immune sequencing clone quantification. The V end lost 8 bases, the J end lost 6 bases, and 7 bases lay between the germline ends. The CDR3 sequence is 11 residues long. The chain uses TRBV12-3 or TRBV12-4 and TRBJ2-2; D remains ambiguous. The sequence came from a human donor in good health. Some libraries in this study had Jurkat cell RNA spiked in. The sample comprised naive CD8+ T cells from blood, with Jurkat cell RNA spiked in. The subset was: FACS-sorted CD8+CD4-CCR7+CD45RA+ naive T cells. Written as DNA, the CDR3 is TGTGCCAGCGAATGGGCCGGGGAGCTGTTTTTT. Protein: CASEWAGELFF.